The present entry profiles one T cell receptor (beta chain) with its context. The data were produced by immunoSEQ multiplex PCR, yet TCRdb's version contains in-frame clones alone and is incomplete. The sample carries roughly 150,000 clones, more than 75% recorded once. This record comes from a study of blood T cell repertoires in COVID-19. The wider study: Both acute and convalescent COVID-19 samples were obtained from the United States, Italy and Spain.

Trimming took 7 bases from V and 6 from J, leaving 16 bases between them. Germline assignment: CDR1 SQVTM and CDR2 ANQGSEA. The CDR3 contains 13 residues. The sequencing sample was made of peripheral blood. The chain combines TRBV29-1 with TRBJ2-1; a weak D match, TRBD2 (6 bases). The receptor was isolated from a human donor in a cohort sampled during active COVID-19. The CDR3 DNA is TGCAGCGATGGACTAACCTCCAGCAATGAGCAGTTCTTC. Translated, it gives CSDGLTSSNEQFF.